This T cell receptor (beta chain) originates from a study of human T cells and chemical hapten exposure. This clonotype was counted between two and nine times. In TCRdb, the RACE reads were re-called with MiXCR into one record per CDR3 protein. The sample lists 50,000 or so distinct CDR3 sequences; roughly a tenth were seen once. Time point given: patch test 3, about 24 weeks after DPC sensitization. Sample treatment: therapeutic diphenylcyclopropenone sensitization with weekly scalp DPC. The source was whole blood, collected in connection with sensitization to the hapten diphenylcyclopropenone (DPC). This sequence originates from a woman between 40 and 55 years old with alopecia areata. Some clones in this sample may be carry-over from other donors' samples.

As DNA, the CDR3 is TGTGCCAGCAGCTTTATAGGGGGGGATGAAAAACTGTTTTTT. It yields the protein CASSFIGGDEKLFF. This chain joins TRBV7-2 and TRBJ1-4; a weak D match, TRBD1 (6 bases). Germline V lookup: CDR1 SGHTA, CDR2 FQGNSA. This CDR3 contains 14 residues. The V end lost 3 bases, the J end lost 6 bases, and 11 bases lay between the germline ends.